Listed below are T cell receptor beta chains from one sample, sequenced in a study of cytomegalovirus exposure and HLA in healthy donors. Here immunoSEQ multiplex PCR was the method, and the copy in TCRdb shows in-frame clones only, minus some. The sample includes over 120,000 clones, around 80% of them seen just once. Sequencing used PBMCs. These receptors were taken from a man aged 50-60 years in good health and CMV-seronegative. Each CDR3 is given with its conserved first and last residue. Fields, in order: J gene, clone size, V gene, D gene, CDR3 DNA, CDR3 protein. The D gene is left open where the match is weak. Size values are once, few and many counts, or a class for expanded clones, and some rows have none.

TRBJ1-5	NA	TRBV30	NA	TGTGCCTGGAGTGTAGTGGGCACACTTAGCAATCAGCCCCAGCATTTT	CAWSVVGTLSNQPQHF
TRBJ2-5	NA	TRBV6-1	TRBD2	TGTGCCAGCAGTGAAGAAGTTGCGGGGGGCGGGGAGACCCAGTACTTC	CASSEEVAGGGETQYF
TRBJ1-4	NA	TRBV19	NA	TGTGCCAGTAGTATGCCCCGGGGGAGCGTCGAAAAACTGTTTTTT	CASSMPRGSVEKLFF
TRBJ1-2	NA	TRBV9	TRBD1	TGTGCCAGCAGCGCCCAGACAGGGGCTAACTATGGCTACACCTTC	CASSAQTGANYGYTF
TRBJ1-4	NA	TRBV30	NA	TGTGCCTGGAGCGCACATTCAGGAACTAATGAAAAACTGTTTTTT	CAWSAHSGTNEKLFF
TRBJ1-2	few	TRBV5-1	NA	TGCGCCAGCAGCTCGGACAGCTTCCGTTCGAACTATGGCTACACCTTC	CASSSDSFRSNYGYTF
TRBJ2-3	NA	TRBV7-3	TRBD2	TGTGCCAGCAGCGGCGGAGCGGGAGGGAACGGGAATACGCAGTATTTT	CASSGGAGGNGNTQYF
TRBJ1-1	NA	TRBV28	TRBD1	TGTGCCAGCAGAGACAGGGCCTTAGGCACTGAAGCTTTCTTT	CASRDRALGTEAFF
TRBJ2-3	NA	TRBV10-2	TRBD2	TGCGCCAGCAGCCTCTTAGCGGGAGGAGTCACAGATACGCAGTATTTT	CASSLLAGGVTDTQYF
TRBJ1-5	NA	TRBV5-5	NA	TGTGCCAGCAGCTTGGTGGTACAGGGCAGCAATCAGCCCCAGCATTTT	CASSLVVQGSNQPQHF
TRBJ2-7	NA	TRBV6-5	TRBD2	TGTGCCAGCAGTCAGCGGGGAGCCTACGAGCAGTACTTC	CASSQRGAYEQYF
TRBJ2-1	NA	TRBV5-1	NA	TGCGCCAGCAGTTTTAAGAGGCTAAACTACAATGAGCAGTTCTTC	CASSFKRLNYNEQFF
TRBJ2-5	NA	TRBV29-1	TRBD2	TGCAGCGCACGGACTAGCGGGAGGGGGACCCAGTACTTC	CSARTSGRGTQYF
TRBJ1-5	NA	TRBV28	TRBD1	TGTGCCAGCAGTTTGGGACAGGGGAGAGGGCAGCCCCAGCATTTT	CASSLGQGRGQPQHF
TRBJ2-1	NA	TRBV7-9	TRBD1	TGTGCCAGCAGCCCGACGACAGGGGATCCGAACAATGAGCAGTTCTTC	CASSPTTGDPNNEQFF
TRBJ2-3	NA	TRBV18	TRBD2	TGTGCCAGCTCACCTCCCCAGGGAAGCGGGGATTCCAGAGATACGCAGTATTTT	CASSPPQGSGDSRDTQYF
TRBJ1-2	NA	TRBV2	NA	TGTGCCAGCAGTCCTGATGAGGGAAGCGGCTACACCTTC	CASSPDEGSGYTF
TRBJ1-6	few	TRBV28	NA	TGTGCCAGTGGAGTGGGAGGGGGTAATAATTCACCCCTCCACTTT	CASGVGGGNNSPLHF
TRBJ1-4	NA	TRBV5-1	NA	TGCGCCAGCAGCTTGGGACAGCCTGCAACTAATGAAAAACTGTTTTTT	CASSLGQPATNEKLFF
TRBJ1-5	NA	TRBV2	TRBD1	TGTGCCAGCAGTCGGGACAGGAATCAGCCCCAGCATTTT	CASSRDRNQPQHF
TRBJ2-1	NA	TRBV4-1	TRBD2	TGCGCCAGCACCTCGGGGGGGGCATCTTACAATGAGCAGTTCTTC	CASTSGGASYNEQFF
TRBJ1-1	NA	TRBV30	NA	TGTGCCTGGAGTGTAAACCGGGCAGGGGCCCTGTTAGGGTCCCTTATGGAGGCTTTCTTT	CAWSVNRAGALLGSLMEAFF
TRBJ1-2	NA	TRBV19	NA	TGTGCCAGTAGTATAAGCTCGGGGGACTACTACTATGGCTACACCTTC	CASSISSGDYYYGYTF
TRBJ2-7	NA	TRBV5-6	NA	TGTGCCAGCAGCTTGCCGGGGACCTACGAGCAGTACTTC	CASSLPGTYEQYF
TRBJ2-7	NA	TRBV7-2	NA	TGTGCCAGCAGCTTAGAACAGGGATACGAGCAGTACTTC	CASSLEQGYEQYF
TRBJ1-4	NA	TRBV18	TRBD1	TGTGCCAGCTCACCACAGGACAGGGGATCGTCTAATGAAAAACTGTTTTTT	CASSPQDRGSSNEKLFF
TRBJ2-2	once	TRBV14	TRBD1	TGTGCCAGCAGCCAAGATCGCAAGCGGACAGGGGGTATCGGTGGGGCCGGGGAGCTGTTTTTT	CASSQDRKRTGGIGGAGELFF
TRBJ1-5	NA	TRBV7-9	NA	TGTGCCAGCAGCTTGACAGGAGAAAATCAGCCCCAGCATTTT	CASSLTGENQPQHF
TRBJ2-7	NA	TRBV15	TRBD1	TGTGCCACCAGCACTTACCTCCGACAGGGGCGGGAGCAGTACTTC	CATSTYLRQGREQYF
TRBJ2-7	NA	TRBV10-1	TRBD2	TGCGCCAGCAGTGAGGCGGGAGGGGTCTACGAGCAGTACTTC	CASSEAGGVYEQYF